Listed below are T cell receptor beta chains from one sample, sequenced in a study of cytomegalovirus exposure and HLA in healthy donors. Clones were read by immunoSEQ multiplex PCR, and TCRdb kept only the in-frame ones, dropping some. The sample records around 210,000 clones, roughly 81% being singletons. What was sequenced was PBMCs. The receptors derive from a girl aged 2 to 9 in good health and CMV-seronegative. Both conserved end residues are part of each CDR3. D genes are given only for firm matches. A clone size is listed for some rows: how often the clone was seen (once, few, many), or a class if it is expanded.

cdr3_aa: CASSTEPGRGLGGYTF
cdr3_nt: TGTGCCAGCTCAACCGAACCAGGGAGGGGTTTGGGTGGCTACACCTTC
clone_size: NA
j_call: TRBJ1-2
v_call: TRBV18
d_call: NA

cdr3_aa: CASSHIAGRTYNEQFF
cdr3_nt: TGTGCCAGCAGTCATATAGCGGGAAGAACCTACAATGAGCAGTTCTTC
clone_size: few
j_call: TRBJ2-1
v_call: TRBV7-8
d_call: TRBD2

cdr3_aa: CASSRGSTDTQYF
cdr3_nt: TGTGCCAGCAGCCGAGGTAGCACAGATACGCAGTATTTT
clone_size: NA
j_call: TRBJ2-3
v_call: TRBV11-2
d_call: NA

cdr3_aa: CASSSGSSSYEQYF
cdr3_nt: TGTGCCAGCAGCTCAGGATCGAGCTCCTACGAGCAGTACTTC
clone_size: NA
j_call: TRBJ2-7
v_call: TRBV7-9
d_call: NA

cdr3_aa: CASTLRQGNSPLHF
cdr3_nt: TGTGCCAGCACCCTTAGACAGGGAAATTCACCCCTCCACTTT
clone_size: few
j_call: TRBJ1-6
v_call: TRBV2
d_call: TRBD1

cdr3_aa: CASPCPNEQFF
cdr3_nt: TGTGCCAGTCCTTGTCCCAATGAGCAGTTCTTC
clone_size: NA
j_call: TRBJ2-1
v_call: TRBV19
d_call: NA

cdr3_aa: CASSQADLNSYEQYF
cdr3_nt: TGTGCCAGCAGCCAAGCGGACTTAAACTCCTACGAGCAGTACTTC
clone_size: NA
j_call: TRBJ2-7
v_call: TRBV4-2
d_call: NA

cdr3_aa: CASSVDSNSPLHF
cdr3_nt: TGTGCCAGCTCCGTGGACAGCAATTCACCCCTCCACTTT
clone_size: NA
j_call: TRBJ1-6
v_call: TRBV18
d_call: NA

cdr3_aa: CATRTSGRDNEQFF
cdr3_nt: TGCGCCACCCGGACTAGCGGGAGGGACAATGAGCAGTTCTTC
clone_size: NA
j_call: TRBJ2-1
v_call: TRBV4-1
d_call: TRBD2

cdr3_aa: CASSDTGVNGYTF
cdr3_nt: TGTGCCAGCAGTGACACAGGGGTAAATGGCTACACCTTC
clone_size: NA
j_call: TRBJ1-2
v_call: TRBV25-1
d_call: TRBD1

cdr3_aa: CAWSGVNYEQYF
cdr3_nt: TGTGCCTGGTCAGGGGTGAACTACGAGCAGTACTTC
clone_size: NA
j_call: TRBJ2-7
v_call: TRBV30
d_call: NA

cdr3_aa: CASSVDQNEKLFF
cdr3_nt: TGTGCCAGCAGCGTAGATCAAAATGAAAAACTGTTTTTT
clone_size: few
j_call: TRBJ1-4
v_call: TRBV9
d_call: NA

cdr3_aa: CSVEGPAVQYF
cdr3_nt: TGCAGCGTTGAGGGCCCAGCAGTGCAGTACTTC
clone_size: NA
j_call: TRBJ2-5
v_call: TRBV29-1
d_call: NA

cdr3_aa: CASSFGVAVGVGEKLFF
cdr3_nt: TGTGCCAGCAGCTTTGGGGTGGCGGTCGGGGTAGGCGAAAAACTGTTTTTT
clone_size: once
j_call: TRBJ1-4
v_call: TRBV7-9
d_call: NA

cdr3_aa: CASRRGQSASGANVLTF
cdr3_nt: TGCGCCAGCAGGAGGGGACAGTCCGCCTCTGGGGCCAACGTCCTGACTTTC
clone_size: NA
j_call: TRBJ2-6
v_call: TRBV4-1
d_call: TRBD1

cdr3_aa: CSVRGRTNTGELFF
cdr3_nt: TGCAGCGTTAGGGGCAGGACGAACACCGGGGAGCTGTTTTTT
clone_size: once
j_call: TRBJ2-2
v_call: TRBV29-1
d_call: NA

cdr3_aa: CASRTAGGGSDTQYF
cdr3_nt: TGTGCCAGCAGAACAGCGGGGGGAGGCTCAGATACGCAGTATTTT
clone_size: once
j_call: TRBJ2-3
v_call: TRBV7-9
d_call: TRBD2

cdr3_aa: CASSFFPRQGPPDGYTF
cdr3_nt: TGTGCCAGTAGTTTCTTTCCGAGACAGGGGCCTCCAGATGGCTACACCTTC
clone_size: NA
j_call: TRBJ1-2
v_call: TRBV19
d_call: TRBD1

cdr3_aa: CASTEGPGLAYEQYF
cdr3_nt: TGTGCCAGCACCGAGGGACCCGGACTAGCCTACGAGCAGTACTTC
clone_size: NA
j_call: TRBJ2-7
v_call: TRBV6-5
d_call: TRBD2

cdr3_aa: CASSYSGQANSPLHF
cdr3_nt: TGTGCCAGCAGTTACTCCGGACAGGCGAATTCACCCCTCCACTTT
clone_size: NA
j_call: TRBJ1-6
v_call: TRBV6-5
d_call: TRBD1

cdr3_aa: CASSEGQVGQPQHF
cdr3_nt: TGTGCCAGCAGCGAAGGACAGGTGGGTCAGCCCCAGCATTTT
clone_size: NA
j_call: TRBJ1-5
v_call: TRBV2
d_call: TRBD1

cdr3_aa: CASSLGIQGNTYEQYF
cdr3_nt: TGTGCCAGCAGCTTAGGTATCCAGGGAAACACCTACGAGCAGTACTTC
clone_size: NA
j_call: TRBJ2-7
v_call: TRBV7-6
d_call: NA